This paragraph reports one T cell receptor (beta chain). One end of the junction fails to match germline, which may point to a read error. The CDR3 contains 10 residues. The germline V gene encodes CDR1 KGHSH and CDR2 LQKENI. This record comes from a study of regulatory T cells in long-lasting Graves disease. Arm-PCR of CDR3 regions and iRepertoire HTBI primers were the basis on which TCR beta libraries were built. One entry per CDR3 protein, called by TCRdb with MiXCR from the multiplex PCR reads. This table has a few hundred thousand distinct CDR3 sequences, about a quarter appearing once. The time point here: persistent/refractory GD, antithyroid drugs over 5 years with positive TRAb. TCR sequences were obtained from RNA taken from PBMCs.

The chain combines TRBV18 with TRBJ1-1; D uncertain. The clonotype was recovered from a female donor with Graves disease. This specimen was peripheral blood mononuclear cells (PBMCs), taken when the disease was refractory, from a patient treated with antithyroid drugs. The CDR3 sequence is CASSPRARPF. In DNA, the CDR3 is TGTGCCAGCTCACCACGGGCCCGGCCTTTT.